This T cell receptor (beta chain) originates from a study of T cell responses to AZD1222 COVID-19 vaccine (dated by TCRdb to the early 2020s). With regard to the full study: AZD1222 recipients with second doses at about 4 weeks or about 12 weeks were pooled, because spike-specific TCR depth and breadth did not differ between schedules. Enrollment into the trials was organized by age into subgroups of 18-55, 56-69 and 70-plus years, and those subgroups contained roughly 150, 30 and 60 TCR-sequenced participants, respectively. TCR sequencing covered fewer than 250 trial participants: approximately 200 given two doses of AZD1222 and 26 given two doses of MenACWY control vaccine.

This specimen's time point label, interpreted: baseline before first vaccination. The vaccinee samples were drawn from two UK trials, COV001 and COV002, one of which was a single-blind randomized controlled phase 2/3 trial testing AZD1222 (ChAdOx1 nCoV-19) in healthy adults. For TCRbeta chain sequencing, PBMC samples were collected from trial participants at day 0 and at day 28 after the second dose. Of note for this clone: This receptor's antigen is unknown. No base qualities exist here, and no much larger clone lies one base off it.

The CDR3 regions of human TCRbeta chains were subjected to immunosequencing. The study's processing was this. TCRs in the repertoires were compared against a reference library of SARS-CoV-2-specific TCRs that had been generated with the MIRA antigen-specificity platform. Breadth was defined as the fraction of unique TCRs that were SARS-CoV-2-associated, and depth was defined as the fraction of total T cells that were SARS-CoV-2-associated. Using the MIRA data, each spike-specific TCR was assigned both to the spike region to which the TCR was reactive and to a CD4 or CD8 class. Log10-transformed breadth and depth values were compared by one-way ANOVA with Sidak's multiple comparisons tests. The clones in this table, taken by TCRdb from immuneACCESS, are in-frame only. Not every clone is retained; where verified, under half of the shortfall comes from an unresolved V gene, and the cause of the rest is unknown. V, J and clone size reflect that table, while D and trimming were determined from the DNA. The sample yields about 130,000 clones; about nine tenths were counted once. The top ten constitute approximately 1.5% of the sample.

Beyond this particular receptor, the publication reports: Conclusions about previously exposed vaccinees are limited, since just 6 or 7 AZD1222 recipients were seropositive for SARS-CoV-2 at baseline. After two AZD1222 doses, both the breadth and the depth of spike-specific TCRs were significantly higher than at day 0 and than in MenACWY recipients. The vaccine-associated CD4 TCRs covered the entire spike protein, and the dominant responses fell in regions 160-218 and 743-854. The 56-69-year group was small, and its depth increase did not reach significance, likely because of low power. Reportedly, close to half of the unique spike-specific TCRs recognized epitopes lying outside the regions that are mutated in the B.1.351 and B.1.1.7 variants. Participants were mostly white British and included more females than males, and it was suggested by the authors that clonal diversity may have been underestimated. Because no samples from the day 14 peak response were available, repertoires could be characterized only after the peak T cell response.

The receptor's source is an adult in good health. The specimen was peripheral blood, collected on day 0 of AZD1222 vaccination.

The sequence in DNA is TGTGCCAGCTCGAAGACAGGGGTAGCAGAGACCCAGTACTTC. This is translated as CASSKTGVAETQYF. This chain joins TRBV18 to TRBJ2-5; 8 central bases correspond to TRBD1. Taken from the germline V gene, the CDR1 and CDR2 loops are KGHSH and LQKENI. Including the terminal cysteine and phenylalanine, the CDR3 comprises 14 residues. CDR3 DNA is the only sequence kept; it has 42 bases, read in frame from the first base. Clipping removes 6 bases from V and 4 bases from J, with 7 as the unmatched junction base count.